This T cell receptor beta chain originates from a study of cytomegalovirus exposure and HLA in healthy donors. General study findings and limits: The authors later linked a missense DCLRE1C variant to TCR beta V- and J-gene trimming.

Points on this clone: Antigen specificity is unknown.

This PCR relied on a set of 60 Vbeta primers and 13 Jbeta primers. The assay was immunoSEQ multiplex PCR, and TCRdb's table has in-frame clones only and misses some. The repertoire holds over 150,000 clones, 75% to 90% seen once, with over 1.5% in the top ten. The ends were cut back, 6 bases at V and 3 bases at J, with 12 bases in the middle. This CDR3 has 14 amino acids. Germline CDR1 SGHNT, CDR2 YYREEE (reference sequence). Material: PBMCs. The clonotype comes from a man aged 50 to 60 in good health and CMV-seronegative. The chain recombines TRBV5-4 with TRBJ2-2; a possible D gene is TRBD2 (5 bases). In nucleotides, the CDR3 is TGTGCCAGCACCCACCCTAGCCACACCGGGGAGCTGTTTTTT. This encodes CASTHPSHTGELFF.